These T cell receptor beta chains were read from a single sample in a study of T cell responses to AZD1222 COVID-19 vaccine. The data were produced by immunoSEQ multiplex PCR, yet TCRdb's version contains in-frame clones alone and is incomplete. Seen here are around 180,000 clones, 90% observed once, and the top ten hold about 2.8%. Sequencing was performed on peripheral blood, taken on day 0 of AZD1222 vaccination. The receptors were gathered from an adult in good health. CDR3s include the opening cysteine and the closing phenylalanine or tryptophan. Fields, in order: CDR3 length, J gene, V gene, CDR3 protein.

CDR3 length: 16; J gene: TRBJ2-2; V gene: TRBV27; CDR3 protein: CASSFSSGANTGELFF
CDR3 length: 16; J gene: TRBJ1-4; V gene: TRBV11-2; CDR3 protein: CASRLHGGAPNEKLFF
CDR3 length: 15; J gene: TRBJ1-6; V gene: TRBV7-3; CDR3 protein: CASSPRGADNSPLHF
CDR3 length: 15; J gene: TRBJ1-4; V gene: TRBV5-4; CDR3 protein: CASSARTGANEKLFF
CDR3 length: 14; J gene: TRBJ1-1; V gene: TRBV29-1; CDR3 protein: CSVEGTGSHTEAFF
CDR3 length: 14; J gene: TRBJ1-2; V gene: TRBV5-4; CDR3 protein: CASSPGQTNYGYTF
CDR3 length: 13; J gene: TRBJ1-6; V gene: TRBV10-3; CDR3 protein: CAISQGHNSPLHF
CDR3 length: 12; J gene: TRBJ2-7; V gene: TRBV7-2; CDR3 protein: CASSQAGYEQYF
CDR3 length: 13; J gene: TRBJ1-2; V gene: TRBV13; CDR3 protein: CASSRGQEYGYTF
CDR3 length: 16; J gene: TRBJ2-3; V gene: TRBV9; CDR3 protein: CASSVGGWDNTDTQYF
CDR3 length: 14; J gene: TRBJ2-7; V gene: TRBV6-5; CDR3 protein: CASKTDPTTYEQYF
CDR3 length: 15; J gene: TRBJ2-5; V gene: TRBV9; CDR3 protein: CASSVAGQGQETQYF
CDR3 length: 14; J gene: TRBJ2-3; V gene: TRBV7-2; CDR3 protein: CASSLWTNTDTQYF
CDR3 length: 15; J gene: TRBJ2-7; V gene: TRBV5-1; CDR3 protein: CASSPDGLRSYEQYF
CDR3 length: 12; J gene: TRBJ1-2; V gene: TRBV12-3/TRBV12-4; CDR3 protein: CASTPGQGSYTF
CDR3 length: 12; J gene: TRBJ1-1; V gene: TRBV12-3/TRBV12-4; CDR3 protein: CASSYGGPEAFF
CDR3 length: 17; J gene: TRBJ2-5; V gene: TRBV7-2; CDR3 protein: CASSPTLRAGGQETQYF
CDR3 length: 17; J gene: TRBJ2-7; V gene: TRBV13; CDR3 protein: CASSLGTGAGSPYEQYF
CDR3 length: 15; J gene: TRBJ1-5; V gene: TRBV5-1; CDR3 protein: CASSLDMTGRQPQHF
CDR3 length: 15; J gene: TRBJ1-5; V gene: TRBV3-1/TRBV3-2; CDR3 protein: CASSRGRARGQPQHF
CDR3 length: 13; J gene: TRBJ1-2; V gene: TRBV19; CDR3 protein: CASSTDRGSGYTF
CDR3 length: 15; J gene: TRBJ1-5; V gene: TRBV19; CDR3 protein: CASSMETVINQPQHF
CDR3 length: 16; J gene: TRBJ2-7; V gene: TRBV4-3; CDR3 protein: CASSQDPGLAGYEQYF
CDR3 length: 13; J gene: TRBJ1-2; V gene: TRBV11-1; CDR3 protein: CASSSLGSSGYTF
CDR3 length: 15; J gene: TRBJ2-2; V gene: TRBV9; CDR3 protein: CASSVGGTATGELFF
CDR3 length: 14; J gene: TRBJ1-2; V gene: TRBV7-9; CDR3 protein: CASTRQGDNYGYTF
CDR3 length: 12; J gene: TRBJ1-1; V gene: TRBV12-3/TRBV12-4; CDR3 protein: CASSFWGTEAFF
CDR3 length: 13; J gene: TRBJ1-1; V gene: TRBV5-1; CDR3 protein: CASSPRTGAEAFF
CDR3 length: 12; J gene: TRBJ1-1; V gene: TRBV3-1/TRBV3-2; CDR3 protein: CASSRSSGGAFF
CDR3 length: 13; J gene: TRBJ1-2; V gene: TRBV3-1/TRBV3-2; CDR3 protein: CASSPGTAYGYTF
CDR3 length: 18; J gene: TRBJ1-1; V gene: TRBV7-8; CDR3 protein: CASSLRRGLGGMNTEAFF
CDR3 length: 15; J gene: TRBJ1-5; V gene: TRBV29-1; CDR3 protein: CSVEPDRGWKQPQHF
CDR3 length: 16; J gene: TRBJ1-3; V gene: TRBV11-1; CDR3 protein: CASSFRVPSSGNTIYF
CDR3 length: 15; J gene: TRBJ2-7; V gene: TRBV7-9; CDR3 protein: CASSLLAGGSYEQYF
CDR3 length: 19; J gene: TRBJ2-3; V gene: TRBV15; CDR3 protein: CATSRDRLAGVGRSDTQYF
CDR3 length: 15; J gene: TRBJ1-1; V gene: TRBV6-2/TRBV6-3; CDR3 protein: CASSPRGGGNTEAFF
CDR3 length: 16; J gene: TRBJ1-1; V gene: TRBV4-1; CDR3 protein: CASSQITRPGDTEAFF
CDR3 length: 16; J gene: TRBJ2-1; V gene: TRBV3-1/TRBV3-2; CDR3 protein: CASSPRGAGGYNEQFF
CDR3 length: 15; J gene: TRBJ2-7; V gene: TRBV19; CDR3 protein: CASSSREAGTHEQYF
CDR3 length: 14; J gene: TRBJ2-7; V gene: TRBV6-5; CDR3 protein: CASTQRGAGGEQYF
CDR3 length: 13; J gene: TRBJ1-1; V gene: TRBV6-1; CDR3 protein: CASRGAGGTEAFF
CDR3 length: 15; J gene: TRBJ2-3; V gene: TRBV7-3; CDR3 protein: CASSQTGSSTDTQYF
CDR3 length: 17; J gene: TRBJ2-1; V gene: TRBV5-4; CDR3 protein: CASSLGTGTAIFNEQFF
CDR3 length: 14; J gene: TRBJ2-7; V gene: TRBV6-5; CDR3 protein: CASSQLAGRGEQYF
CDR3 length: 17; J gene: TRBJ1-4; V gene: TRBV4-3; CDR3 protein: CASSQGQGFTTNEKLFF
CDR3 length: 15; J gene: TRBJ1-2; V gene: TRBV6-6; CDR3 protein: CASIFSGQDDYGYTF